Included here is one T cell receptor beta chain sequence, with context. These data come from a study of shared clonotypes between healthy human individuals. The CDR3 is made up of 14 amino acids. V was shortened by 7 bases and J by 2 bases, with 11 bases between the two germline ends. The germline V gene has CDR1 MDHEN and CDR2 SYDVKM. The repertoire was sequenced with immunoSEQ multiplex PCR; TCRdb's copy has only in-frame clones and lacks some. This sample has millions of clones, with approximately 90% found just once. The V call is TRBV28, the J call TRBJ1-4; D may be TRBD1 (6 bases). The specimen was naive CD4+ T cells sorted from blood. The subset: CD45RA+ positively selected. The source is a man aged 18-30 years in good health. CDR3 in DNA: TGTGCCAGCACTAGGGGGGGGACTAATGAAAAACTGTTTTTT. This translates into CASTRGGTNEKLFF. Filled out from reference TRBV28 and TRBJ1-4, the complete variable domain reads DVKVTQSSRYLVKRTGEKVFLECVQDMDHENMFWYRQDPGLGLRLIYFSYDVKMKEKGDIPEGYSVSREKKERFSLILESASTNQTSMYLCASTRGGTNEKLFFGSGTQLSVL.